A single sample gave rise to the 19 T cell receptor beta chains below, sequenced in a study of shared clonotypes between healthy human individuals. As defined, naive CD8 cells were CD45RO-negative and positively selected for CCR7, with terminally differentiated effector memory CD45RA+ cells excluded. Some clones are missing from TCRdb's copy, which holds only in-frame ones; the method was immunoSEQ multiplex PCR. Among some 2.1 million clones listed, just over 90% were seen once. The sequencing sample was made of naive CD8+ T cells from PBMCs. The receptor set was obtained from a man between 18 and 35 years old in good health. Some clones in this sample may be carry-over from other donors' samples.

DNA of the CDR3: TGTGCCAGCAGCTCTGGCCGGGACGCTCTAGAAAAACTGTTTTTT. Its translation: CASSSGRDALEKLFF. This chain joins TRBV7-6 and TRBJ1-4; D might be TRBD1 (5 bases). CDR3 length: 15 amino acids. The ends were cut back, 4 bases at V and 8 bases at J, with 17 bases in the middle. Germline values: CDR1 SGHVS, CDR2 FNYEAQ.

The chain joins TRBV27 to TRBJ2-7; tentative D call: TRBD1 (5 bases). CDR1 is MNHEY, CDR2 SMNVEV, per germline (reference sequence). CDR3 size: 15 residues. Between the trimmed V and J ends, which lost 4 bases and 4 bases, there was a span of 17 bases. Here the CDR3 DNA reads TGTGCCAGCAGTTGGCTCGGACAAGGAAAATACGAGCAGTACTTC. Protein product: CASSWLGQGKYEQYF.

The rearrangement links TRBV9 to TRBJ2-1, with 7 bases matching TRBD2. The CDR3 contains 17 residues. With 0 bases clipped from V and 4 bases from J, the junction kept 10 bases outside the gene matches. Germline V gene lookup returns CDR1 SGDLS and CDR2 YYNGEE. For the CDR3, the DNA is TGTGCCAGCAGCGTAGCTGGGTGGGCGGGAGAGTACAATGAGCAGTTCTTC. As protein: CASSVAGWAGEYNEQFF.

This clone was seen only a few times. In nucleotides, the CDR3 is TGTGCCATCAGTGATCCCCCTCGGGGGGGCCGAGGGTACGAGCAGTACTTC. It specifies CAISDPPRGGRGYEQYF. The rearrangement uses TRBV10-3 and TRBJ2-7; 8 bases match TRBD2. The ends lost 3 bases at V and 4 bases at J; junction bases unmatched: 14. CDR3 length equals 17 residues. The germline CDR1 and CDR2 sequences are ENHRY and SYGVKD.

V is TRBV19 and J is TRBJ2-7; 9 nucleotides agree with TRBD2. The CDR3 spans 13 residues. From germline, CDR1 is LNHDA and CDR2 SQIVND (reference sequence). V lost 1 base, J lost 9 bases, and 4 bases stayed unmatched. CDR3 DNA: TGTGCCAGTAGTATAGTAGCGGGAGATCGGCAGTACTTC. Amino acids: CASSIVAGDRQYF.

Turning to this clone: The junction departs from the called germline gene at one end, perhaps through a read error. V is TRBV5-8 and J is TRBJ2-7; maybe TRBD2 (5 bases). The germline V gene has CDR1 SGHTS and CDR2 YDEGEE. The CDR3 spans 8 residues. The chain's CDR3 is CASSPEDF. Here the CDR3 DNA reads TGTGCCAGCAGCCCGGAGGACTTC.

This chain uses TRBV10-3 with TRBJ2-3; maybe TRBD1 (7 bases). V was clipped by 2 bases and J by 4 bases, with 10 bases between them. Germline CDR1 ENHRY, CDR2 SYGVKD. There are 14 residues in the CDR3. The CDR3 region has the DNA TGTGCCATCAGTGAGGGAGGGGGCGCAGATACGCAGTATTTT. Its translation is CAISEGGGADTQYF.

The chain employs TRBV29-1 and TRBJ1-1, with D possibly matching TRBD1 (5 bases). The germline gives CDR1 SQVTM, CDR2 ANQGSEA. The CDR3 contains 15 residues. Trimming shortened V by 7 bases and J by 0 bases, and 18 bases separated the two germline ends. CDR3 residues: CSANGGFLLNTEAFF. As DNA, the CDR3 is TGCAGCGCGAATGGGGGGTTTCTCCTGAACACTGAAGCTTTCTTT.

To note about this clone: The junction departs from germline at one end; a sequencing error may be responsible. The chain is built from TRBV5-4 and TRBJ2-7; D is undetermined. The V gene's germline CDR1 is SGHNT and CDR2 YYREEE (reference sequence). The CDR3 extends over 11 amino acids. The CDR3 loop is CASSFIGPMTF. The DNA for the CDR3 is TGTGCCAGCAGCTTTATCGGACCTATGACTTTC.

The rearrangement joins TRBV28 to TRBJ2-1, with 11 bases matching TRBD2. The CDR3 consists of 18 residues. V lost 5 bases and J lost 4; bases outside the gene matches: 13. Germline CDR1 is MDHEN and CDR2 is SYDVKM. The CDR3 is CASSLQIAGGLGYNEQFF. In DNA, the CDR3 is TGTGCCAGCAGTCTCCAGATAGCGGGAGGGCTTGGGTACAATGAGCAGTTCTTC.

A remark on this clone: The same CDR3 is also encoded by other DNA sequences in this sample. The chain is built from TRBV9 and TRBJ2-6, with TRBD1 as a possible D gene (6 bases). There are 16 residues in the CDR3. The germline V gene has CDR1 SGDLS and CDR2 YYNGEE. V lost 0 bases to trimming and J lost 1 base, with 8 bases between them. This CDR3 is CASSVDRDSGANVLTF. CDR3 coding DNA: TGTGCCAGCAGCGTAGACAGGGATTCTGGGGCCAACGTCCTGACTTTC.

As regards this clone: Within the sample, other DNA sequences also encode this same CDR3. The CDR3 region is CASSLGPSYEQYF. The CDR3 DNA reads as TGTGCCAGCAGCTTAGGACCTTCCTACGAGCAGTACTTC. The chain combines TRBV11-2 with TRBJ2-7, with D unclear. The CDR3 covers 13 residues. V was clipped by 1 base and J by 1 base, with 5 bases between them. The germline CDR1 and CDR2 sequences are SGHAT and FQNNGV.

This chain joins TRBV4-3 and TRBJ2-7; D is ambiguous. Germline lookup yields CDR1 LGHNA and CDR2 YSLEER. Trimming cost V 0 bases and J 0 bases, with 6 bases left between them. CDR3 length: 14 amino acids. DNA of the CDR3: TGCGCCAGCAGCCAAGATAGGAACTCCTACGAGCAGTACTTC. Its translation is CASSQDRNSYEQYF.

This chain links TRBV27 with TRBJ2-1; the D gene could be TRBD1 or TRBD2 (5 bases each). Between the trimmed V and J ends, which lost 2 bases and 0 bases, there was a span of 14 bases. CDR3 size: 17 residues. Germline CDR1 MNHEY, CDR2 SMNVEV (reference sequence). CDR3 in amino acids: CASSLEGPQSSYNEQFF. The CDR3 nucleotides are TGTGCCAGCAGTTTAGAGGGGCCACAAAGCTCCTACAATGAGCAGTTCTTC.

The genes are TRBV4-1 and TRBJ2-3; TRBD2 agrees at 9 bases. CDR3 length: 17 residues. V gave up 4 bases and J gave up 4 bases; unmatched junction bases: 12. CDR1 and CDR2 (germline): MGHRA, YSYEKL. CDR3 region: CASSPPRGREGADTQYF. DNA of the CDR3: TGCGCCAGCAGCCCCCCCCGGGGGCGGGAGGGGGCAGATACGCAGTATTTT.

V usage is TRBV28 and J usage is TRBJ2-7, with D unclear. This CDR3 comprises 14 residues. V was pared by 5 bases and J by 5 bases, with 16 bases between. Germline V lookup: CDR1 MDHEN, CDR2 SYDVKM. The CDR3 is CASSHGPTGHEQYF. The CDR3 DNA sequence: TGTGCCAGCAGTCACGGACCTACCGGGCACGAGCAGTACTTC.

This clone was picked up a small number of times. The chain recombines TRBV6-5 with TRBJ1-5; D may be TRBD1 (5 bases). CDR1 is MNHEY, CDR2 SVGAGI, per germline. The CDR3 runs to 14 residues. Trimming took 0 bases from V and 7 from J, leaving 10 bases between them. CDR3 nucleotides: TGTGCCAGCAGTTACTCCGCAGGGACCCAGCCCCAGCATTTT. Translating it yields CASSYSAGTQPQHF.

This clone was seen only a few times. The rearrangement links TRBV7-9 to TRBJ1-1; D unclear. V lost 7 bases, J lost 8 bases, and 14 bases lay in between. Germline CDR1 and CDR2: SEHNR and FQNEAQ (reference sequence). This CDR3 has 12 residues. CDR3 sequence: CASTVGGGEAFF. The CDR3 coding sequence is TGTGCCAGCACCGTTGGTGGAGGAGAAGCTTTCTTT.

V gene TRBV2 combines with J gene TRBJ1-3; TRBD1 matches 9 bases. V was pared by 1 base and J by 3 bases, with 4 bases of the junction left unmatched. The CDR3 has 16 amino acids. Germline CDR1 is SNHLY and CDR2 is FYNNEI. The CDR3 sequence is CASSEGDRDYGNTIYF. The CDR3 DNA sequence: TGTGCCAGCAGTGAAGGGGACAGGGACTATGGAAACACCATATATTTT.